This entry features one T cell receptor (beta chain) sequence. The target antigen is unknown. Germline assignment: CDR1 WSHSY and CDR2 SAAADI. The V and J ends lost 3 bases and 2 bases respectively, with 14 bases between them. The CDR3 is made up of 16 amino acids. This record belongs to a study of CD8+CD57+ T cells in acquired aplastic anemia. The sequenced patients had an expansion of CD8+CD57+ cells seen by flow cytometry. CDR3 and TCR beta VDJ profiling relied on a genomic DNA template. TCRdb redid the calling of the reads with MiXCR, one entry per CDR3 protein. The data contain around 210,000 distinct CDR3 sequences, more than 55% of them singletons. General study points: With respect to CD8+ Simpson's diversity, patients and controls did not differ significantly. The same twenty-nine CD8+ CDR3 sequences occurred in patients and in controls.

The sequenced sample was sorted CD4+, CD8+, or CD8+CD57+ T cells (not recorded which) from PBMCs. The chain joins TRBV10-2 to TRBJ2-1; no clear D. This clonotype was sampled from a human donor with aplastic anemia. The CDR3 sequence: CASSEGFPTPYNEQFF. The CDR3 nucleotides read TGCGCCAGCAGTGAAGGATTCCCGACTCCCTACAATGAGCAGTTCTTC.